A selection of T cell receptor beta chains follows, all from one sample in a study of beta chain features in type 1 diabetes. Clones were sequenced by immunoSEQ multiplex PCR, and TCRdb holds only the in-frame ones, with some missing. The data show about 930,000 clones, roughly 17% seen once. The specimen sequenced was naive CD4+ T cells from blood. Source of these receptors: a woman aged 18-29 years in good health. CDR3s include the opening cysteine and the closing phenylalanine or tryptophan. D genes are given only for firm matches. Not all rows give a size; the values are once, few, many and, for expanded clones, a class.

clone_size	d_call	v_call	j_call	cdr3_aa	cdr3_nt
-	TRBD2	TRBV9	TRBJ2-1	CASSEGAGGSYNEQFF	TGTGCCAGCAGCGAGGGAGCGGGGGGCTCCTACAATGAGCAGTTCTTC
few	-	TRBV7-7	TRBJ2-7	CASSLRRSDEQYF	TGTGCTAGCAGCTTGCGCAGGTCGGACGAGCAGTACTTC
few	TRBD1	TRBV6-5	TRBJ2-5	CASREGQGGKETQYF	TGTGCCAGCAGGGAGGGACAGGGTGGCAAAGAGACCCAGTACTTC
-	-	TRBV15	TRBJ1-4	CATSRDVDEKLFF	TGTGCCACCAGCAGAGATGTGGATGAAAAACTGTTTTTT
few	-	TRBV7-2	TRBJ2-7	CASSLGQGSSYEQYF	TGTGCCAGCAGCTTAGGTCAGGGGTCCTCCTACGAGCAGTACTTC
few	TRBD1	TRBV7-9	TRBJ2-6	CASPKTGKSGANVLTF	TGTGCCAGCCCCAAGACAGGGAAGTCTGGGGCCAACGTCCTGACTTTC
-	-	TRBV7-2	TRBJ1-3	CASSLRTAFSGNTIYF	TGTGCCAGCAGCCTGCGGACAGCCTTCTCTGGAAACACCATATATTTT
few	-	TRBV5-6	TRBJ1-2	CASRRGLQETNYGYTF	TGTGCCAGCAGACGAGGTCTACAGGAGACCAACTATGGCTACACCTTC
few	TRBD1	TRBV5-6	TRBJ2-1	CASSLDVLPGGNEQFF	TGTGCCAGCAGCTTGGATGTTCTTCCAGGGGGCAATGAGCAGTTCTTC
-	TRBD1	TRBV2	TRBJ2-7	CASSDRALKQYF	TGTGCCAGCAGCGACAGGGCCCTGAAGCAGTACTTC
few	TRBD1	TRBV10-3	TRBJ1-1	CAIGSRGRIAEAFF	TGTGCCATCGGAAGCAGGGGGAGAATCGCTGAAGCTTTCTTT
-	-	TRBV28	TRBJ2-1	CASSGIYNEQFF	TGTGCCAGTAGTGGGATCTACAATGAGCAGTTCTTC
few	-	TRBV18	TRBJ2-3	CASSPRVEGDTDTQYF	TGTGCCAGCTCACCGCGCGTAGAGGGAGACACAGATACGCAGTATTTT
few	TRBD2	TRBV5-4	TRBJ2-3	CASSLMAGDTDTQYF	TGTGCCAGCAGCTTAATGGCGGGGGACACAGATACGCAGTATTTT
-	TRBD2	TRBV11-2	TRBJ2-2	CASSGIAGPLLTGELFF	TGTGCCAGCAGCGGTATAGCGGGGCCACTTCTCACCGGGGAGCTGTTTTTT
-	-	TRBV29-1	TRBJ2-7	CSVEVPGAYEQYF	TGCAGCGTTGAAGTCCCAGGAGCCTACGAGCAGTACTTC
-	TRBD2	TRBV9	TRBJ2-5	CASSVEGEGGRHQGGEETQYF	TGTGCCAGCAGCGTAGAAGGGGAGGGTGGAAGACACCAGGGCGGTGAGGAGACCCAGTACTTC
-	-	TRBV7-9	TRBJ2-3	CASSPSLGGSGFTDTQYF	TGTGCCAGCAGCCCTTCATTAGGAGGAAGTGGGTTCACAGATACGCAGTATTTT
-	-	TRBV19	TRBJ2-7	CATNGGVGYEQYF	TGTGCCACCAATGGGGGAGTCGGGTACGAGCAGTACTTC
once	-	TRBV27	TRBJ1-4	CASSSTHYGKLFF	TGTGCCAGCAGTTCGACCCATTACGGGAAACTGTTTTTT
once	TRBD1	TRBV4-2	TRBJ1-5	CASSHFIRGGGGQPQHF	TGTGCCAGCAGCCACTTTATTCGAGGGGGCGGAGGTCAGCCCCAGCATTTT
few	-	TRBV28	TRBJ2-1	CASSLADEQFF	TGTGCCAGCAGTTTGGCAGATGAGCAGTTCTTC
few	-	TRBV2	TRBJ2-1	CASIRDLLNNEQFF	TGTGCCAGCATACGGGATCTACTCAACAATGAGCAGTTCTTC
few	-	TRBV18	TRBJ2-6	CASSPLAGTGANVLTF	TGTGCCAGCTCACCGCTCGCGGGAACTGGGGCCAACGTCCTGACTTTC
-	-	TRBV7-9	TRBJ1-1	CASRPTPGSEAFF	TGTGCCAGCAGACCTACCCCCGGCTCTGAAGCTTTCTTT
-	TRBD2	TRBV5-6	TRBJ2-7	CASSTSPGTREQYF	TGTGCCAGCTCGACTAGCCCGGGGACGCGCGAGCAGTACTTC
-	TRBD2	TRBV4-2	TRBJ2-3	CASSRTGGSTDTQYF	TGTGCCAGCAGCCGAACCGGGGGGAGCACAGATACGCAGTATTTT
few	-	TRBV25-1	TRBJ2-7	CASSGPKADEQYF	TGTGCCAGCAGTGGCCCTAAGGCCGACGAGCAGTACTTC
few	-	TRBV29-1	TRBJ1-5	CSVDSNQPQHF	TGCAGCGTCGACAGCAATCAGCCCCAGCATTTT
-	-	TRBV6-6	TRBJ2-7	CASSLQGVTYEQYF	TGTGCCAGCTCACTACAGGGAGTCACCTACGAGCAGTACTTC
few	-	TRBV18	TRBJ2-3	CASSPGTIDTQYF	TGTGCCAGCTCACCAGGGACCATAGATACGCAGTATTTT
-	-	TRBV9	TRBJ2-3	CASSEADTQYF	TGTGCCAGCAGCGAGGCGGATACGCAGTATTTT
few	TRBD1	TRBV6-5	TRBJ1-2	CASSRQGVWSYTF	TGTGCCAGCAGCAGACAGGGAGTGTGGAGCTACACCTTC
few	-	TRBV4-3	TRBJ1-1	CASSQDFPPRKNTEAFF	TGCGCCAGCAGCCAAGATTTCCCCCCACGTAAGAACACTGAAGCTTTCTTT
few	-	TRBV28	TRBJ1-1	CASNVKSRITEAFF	TGTGCCAGCAATGTGAAGAGTAGGATAACTGAAGCTTTCTTT
-	-	TRBV20-1	TRBJ2-7	CSAPDGSRNYF	TGCAGTGCACCGGATGGGTCCAGGAACTACTTC
-	-	TRBV5-4	TRBJ2-1	CASSPQGLDDNEQFF	TGTGCCAGCAGCCCACAGGGACTGGACGACAATGAGCAGTTCTTC
-	TRBD1	TRBV7-2	TRBJ2-6	CASSLVGTASGANVLTF	TGTGCCAGCAGCTTAGTGGGGACAGCCTCTGGGGCCAACGTCCTGACTTTC
-	-	TRBV5-6	TRBJ2-7	CASSFWTAKISYEQYF	TGTGCCAGCAGCTTCTGGACAGCTAAGATTTCCTACGAGCAGTACTTC
few	-	TRBV28	TRBJ2-4	CASSLNGAKNIQYF	TGTGCCAGCAGTTTGAATGGGGCCAAAAACATTCAGTACTTC
-	-	TRBV7-8	TRBJ1-5	CASSLGDYSNQPQHF	TGTGCCAGCAGCTTAGGAGACTATAGCAATCAGCCCCAGCATTTT
-	TRBD2	TRBV7-9	TRBJ2-3	CASSLDGSGRAADTQYF	TGTGCCAGCAGCTTAGATGGGAGCGGGAGAGCTGCAGATACGCAGTATTTT
few	-	TRBV19	TRBJ2-4	CASKPGGAKNIQYF	TGTGCCAGTAAACCCGGGGGAGCCAAAAACATTCAGTACTTC
-	-	TRBV28	TRBJ2-7	CASSLVGSSYEQYF	TGTGCCAGCAGTTTAGTAGGGAGCTCCTACGAGCAGTACTTC
few	-	TRBV6-5	TRBJ1-1	CASSYSIKGRTEAFF	TGTGCCAGCAGTTACTCGATCAAGGGGAGGACTGAAGCTTTCTTT